This TCR beta chain was sequenced in a study of blood T cell repertoires in COVID-19. This study enrolled people aged 18 to 89 from about two dozen US geographic areas. The study recruited exposed participants who had met a COVID-19 case within 2 weeks before entry. CDR3 length: 18 residues. J was trimmed by 4 bases and V by 3 bases; bases with no gene match: 15. Per germline, CDR1 SGHTS and CDR2 YDEGEE. As handled by the study authors: Reference gene primers were amplified, and this amplification served to estimate nucleated cell counts. Sequencing was performed with immunoSEQ multiplex PCR; in TCRdb, only in-frame clones are kept and a portion is missing. For V, J and clone size, that table is used; D and trimming come from the DNA. Among some 300,000 clones listed, more than 90% were seen once.

The material sequenced was PBMCs or T cells enriched from blood (not recorded which). The chain employs TRBV5-8 and TRBJ1-5; the match to TRBD1 covers 8 bases. The receptor was isolated from a woman aged 25 to 39 who had been exposed to COVID-19. The DNA of the CDR3 is TGTGCCAGCAGCTCGCCACTTGCAACCGGGACAGGAAATCAGCCCCAGCATTTT. Translated: CASSSPLATGTGNQPQHF.